This TCR beta chain was profiled in a study of glioma-infiltrating T cells. The CDR3 sequence is 14 residues long. Trimming removed 6 bases at V and 7 bases at J, with 18 bases between. Germline V lookup: CDR1 MNHNS, CDR2 SASEGT. Notes on this clonotype: The antigen remains undetermined. A much more abundant neighbour one base away suggests this may be a read error.

Overall study results and limits: Above-expected tissue-blood divergence occurred in all gliomas, most in low-grade ones. Very few CDR3 sequences were shared between tissue and blood.

The iRepertoire nested amplicon-rescue multiplex PCR amplified TCR alpha and beta CDR3s from RNA. Tissue mRNA or PBMC total RNA, roughly 90-400 ng, went into one-step reverse transcription and amplification. A single record per CDR3 protein comes from TCRdb applying MiXCR to the multiplex PCR reads. Among more than 95,000 distinct CDR3 sequences listed, approximately 25% were seen once. This sequence originates from a human donor with low-grade glioma or glioblastoma, undergoing nonglioma brain surgery, or in good health (not recorded which). The chain couples TRBV6-1 to TRBJ2-5, with D uncertain. The source material was glioma tissue, nonneoplastic brain tissue, or PBMCs (not recorded which). For the CDR3, the DNA is TGTGCCAGCAGCCAGGATAGTCCCTCAGGGACCCAGTACTTC. It codes for CASSQDSPSGTQYF.